This TCR beta chain was identified during a study of T cells after yellow fever vaccination. Germline CDR1 LGHNA, CDR2 YSLEER. This CDR3 has 11 amino acids. V was clipped by 10 bases and J by 3 bases, with 6 bases between them. A single record per CDR3 protein comes from TCRdb applying MiXCR to the 5' RACE reads. Of 400,000 or so distinct CDR3 sequences in the sample, approximately 18% were seen once. This clonotype showed up many times. This chain joins TRBV4-3 and TRBJ2-2; the D is unclear. The TCR comes from a young man who received the YFV17D yellow fever vaccine. The sequencing used PBMCs, collected before the yellow fever booster vaccination. The DNA of the CDR3 is TGCGCCACTAGGGACACCGGGGAGCTGTTTTTT. It specifies CATRDTGELFF.